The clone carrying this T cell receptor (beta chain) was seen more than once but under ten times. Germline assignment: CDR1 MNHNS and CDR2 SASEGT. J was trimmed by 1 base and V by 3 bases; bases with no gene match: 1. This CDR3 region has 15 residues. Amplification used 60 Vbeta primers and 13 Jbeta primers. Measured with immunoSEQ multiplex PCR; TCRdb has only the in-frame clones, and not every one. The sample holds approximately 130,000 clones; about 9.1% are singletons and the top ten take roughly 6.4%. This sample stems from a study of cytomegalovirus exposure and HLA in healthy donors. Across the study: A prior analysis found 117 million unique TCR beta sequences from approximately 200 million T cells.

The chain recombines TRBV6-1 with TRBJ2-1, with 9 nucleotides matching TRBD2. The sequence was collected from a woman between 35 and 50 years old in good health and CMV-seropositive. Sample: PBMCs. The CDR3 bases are TGTGCCAGCAGTGAGCGGGGGGGGTCCTACAATGAGCAGTTCTTC. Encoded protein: CASSERGGSYNEQFF.